This TCR beta chain was recovered during a study of cytomegalovirus exposure and HLA in healthy donors. General study points: With further analysis later on, most CMV-associated TCR beta chains appeared HLA-restricted.

The CDR3 sequence is 15 residues long. V lost 5 bases and J 5 bases, leaving 18 bases between the germline ends. Germline values: CDR1 SNHLY, CDR2 FYNNEI. The sample holds a few counts of this clone. Antigen: not known. The study ran its PCR with 60 Vbeta and 13 Jbeta primers. The method was immunoSEQ multiplex PCR; TCRdb's version includes in-frame clones alone and lacks a portion of them. The table includes tens of thousands of clones, approximately 81% detected once. The rearrangement uses TRBV2 and TRBJ1-1; D is ambiguous. The sequence was obtained from a woman in her late teens or twenties in good health and CMV-seronegative. The sequenced material came from PBMCs. CDR3 in amino acids: CASSTSGGGETEAFF. CDR3 nucleotides: TGTGCCAGCAGTACATCGGGAGGAGGAGAAACTGAAGCTTTCTTT.